A selection of T cell receptor beta chains follows, all from one sample in a study of cytomegalovirus exposure and HLA in healthy donors. The data were produced by immunoSEQ multiplex PCR, yet TCRdb's version contains in-frame clones alone and is incomplete. The data contain 30,000 to 40,000 clones, roughly 44% of them singletons. Sequenced input: PBMCs. Receptor source: a woman aged 45-65 years in good health and CMV-seronegative. The CDR3 runs from the conserved cysteine through the conserved F or W. Fields, in order: D gene, clone size, V gene, J gene, CDR3 DNA, CDR3 protein. A D gene is named only where the DNA matches it firmly. Size is omitted from some rows. Given values are once, few, many or a class for expanded clones.

>NA|NA|TRBV19|TRBJ2-7
TGTGCCAGTAGCTACACAGGTAACGAGCAGTACTTC
CASSYTGNEQYF
>NA|NA|TRBV14|TRBJ2-7
TGTGCCAGCAGCCAGGAACTAGACGACGAGCAGTACTTC
CASSQELDDEQYF
>TRBD2|NA|TRBV9|TRBJ2-2
TGTGCCAGCAGCGTAGGAGGGACTAGCGCCGGGGAGCTGTTTTTT
CASSVGGTSAGELFF
>NA|NA|TRBV7-8|TRBJ2-6
TGTGCCAGCAGCGCTTACAGGGCTGGGGCCAACGTCCTGACTTTC
CASSAYRAGANVLTF
>NA|NA|TRBV7-6|TRBJ2-7
TGTGCCAGCAGCCTCCAACAGGGATCCTACGAGCAGTACTTC
CASSLQQGSYEQYF
>TRBD2|NA|TRBV28|TRBJ2-4
TGTGCCAGCAGTTCGGGAGGAGCTTTAGCCAAAAACATTCAGTACTTC
CASSSGGALAKNIQYF
>NA|NA|TRBV5-1|TRBJ2-7
TGCGCCAGCAGCTTGAGCGAAATCGCCCGCGAGCAGTACTTC
CASSLSEIAREQYF
>NA|few|TRBV6-5|TRBJ2-2
TGTGCCAGCAGTTACGACTCGGGCACCGGGGAGCTGTTTTTT
CASSYDSGTGELFF
>NA|NA|TRBV4-1|TRBJ1-5
TGCGCCAGCAGCCAAGATCGGAATCAGCCCCAGCATTTT
CASSQDRNQPQHF
>TRBD2|NA|TRBV18|TRBJ2-1
TGTGCCAGCTCGGGACTAGCGGACAATGAGCAGTTCTTC
CASSGLADNEQFF
>NA|NA|TRBV6-5|TRBJ1-2
TGTGCCAGCAGGGGGATGGACAGCTATGGCTACACCTTC
CASRGMDSYGYTF
>TRBD2|NA|TRBV5-1|TRBJ2-7
TGCGCCAGCAGCTCGCTTGGGGGGATAGCGGGAGGGACAACCTACGAGCAGTACTTC
CASSSLGGIAGGTTYEQYF
>NA|NA|TRBV30|TRBJ1-4
TGTGCCTGGAGTAGGGGGGGCCGAAATGAAAAACTGTTTTTT
CAWSRGGRNEKLFF
>TRBD2|NA|TRBV11-2|TRBJ2-1
TGTGCCAGCAGCAAACAAGCGGGGGGGCCGAATGAGCAGTTCTTC
CASSKQAGGPNEQFF
>NA|NA|TRBV6-6|TRBJ2-7
TGTGCCGTCACCCTCTACTACGAGCAGTACTTC
CAVTLYYEQYF